These 10 T cell receptor beta chains share one sample of origin, sequenced in a study of blood T cell repertoires in COVID-19. Here immunoSEQ multiplex PCR was the method, and the copy in TCRdb shows in-frame clones only, minus some. The data contain about 240,000 clones, about 81% of them singletons. The specimen was peripheral blood. These receptors were taken from a woman aged 60-70 years with active or convalescent COVID-19.

CDR3 sequence reads: CASSRGNGNEKLFF. The DNA for the CDR3 is TGTGCCAGCTCACGAGGGAACGGCAATGAAAAACTGTTTTTT. The chain employs TRBV18 and TRBJ1-4, with unresolved D. The ends were cut back, 4 bases at V and 5 bases at J, with 11 bases in the middle. The CDR3 is 14 amino acids. CDR1 and CDR2 from the germline V gene are KGHSH and LQKENI. Full variable domain (remainder filled in from reference TRBV18 and TRBJ1-4): NAGVMQNPRHLVRRRGQEARLRCSPMKGHSHVYWYRQLPEEGLKFMVYLQKENIIDESGMPKERFSAEFPKEGPSILRIQQVVRGDSAAYFCASSRGNGNEKLFFGSGTQLSVL.

This chain links TRBV18 with TRBJ2-3; 9 nucleotides match TRBD2. CDR3 length equals 15 residues. V shed 3 bases, J shed 8 bases, and the junction held 9 bases outside the gene matches. Per germline, CDR1 KGHSH and CDR2 LQKENI. The CDR3 here is CASSPASGVAGTQYF. The CDR3 DNA sequence: TGTGCCAGCTCACCGGCTAGCGGGGTTGCTGGTACGCAGTATTTT. Complete variable domain (other parts from reference TRBV18 and TRBJ2-3): NAGVMQNPRHLVRRRGQEARLRCSPMKGHSHVYWYRQLPEEGLKFMVYLQKENIIDESGMPKERFSAEFPKEGPSILRIQQVVRGDSAAYFCASSPASGVAGTQYFGPGTRLTVL.

A few counts support this clone. V is TRBV4-1 and J is TRBJ1-5; TRBD1 aligns across 7 bases. The CDR3 is made up of 15 amino acids. The V gene's germline CDR1 is MGHRA and CDR2 YSYEKL. The V segment lost 2 bases and the J segment 2 bases; nucleotides outside the gene matches: 3. CDR3 nucleotides: TGCGCCAGCAGCCAAATCAGGGGGGGCAATCAGCCCCAGCATTTT. Protein: CASSQIRGGNQPQHF.

The chain combines TRBV7-2 with TRBJ2-3; D remains ambiguous. V was clipped by 5 bases and J by 2 bases, with 8 bases between them. Germline V CDR1 and CDR2: SGHTA, FQGNSA. This CDR3 spans 13 amino acids. The CDR3 DNA follows: TGTGCCAGCAGCCTCGGGTACACAGATACGCAGTATTTT. Translation gives CASSLGYTDTQYF.

This clone occurred a few times. The genes are TRBV7-3 and TRBJ2-7; perhaps TRBD1 as D (5 bases). This CDR3 comprises 14 residues. Germline V gene data show CDR1 as SGHTA and CDR2 as FQGTGA. V shed 0 bases and J shed 0 bases, with 6 bases lying between them. The CDR3 here is CASSLTDSSYEQYF. The CDR3 DNA reads TGTGCCAGCAGCTTAACAGACAGCTCCTACGAGCAGTACTTC.

The chain employs TRBV2 and TRBJ1-2; D may be TRBD1 (5 bases). The V gene's germline CDR1 is SNHLY and CDR2 FYNNEI. V was pared by 5 bases and J by 2 bases, with 12 bases between. This CDR3 contains 14 residues. The CDR3 is CASSSQGLNYGYTF. CDR3 in DNA: TGTGCCAGCAGTTCCCAGGGCTTAAACTATGGCTACACCTTC. The whole variable domain, filled in from reference TRBV2 and TRBJ1-2, reads EPEVTQTPSHQVTQMGQEVILRCVPISNHLYFYWYRQILGQKVEFLVSFYNNEISEKSEIFDDQFSVERPDGSNFTLKIRSTKLEDSAMYFCASSSQGLNYGYTFGSGTRLTVV.

The chain links TRBV18 to TRBJ1-1; D call uncertain. This CDR3 region has 16 residues. The germline V gene encodes CDR1 KGHSH and CDR2 LQKENI. V was pared by 3 bases and J by 3 bases, with 17 bases between. CDR3 bases: TGTGCCAGCTCACCTACCCTTGGACGGAGGGACACTGAAGCTTTCTTT. Translating gives CASSPTLGRRDTEAFF. The full variable domain, rest sourced from reference TRBV18 and TRBJ1-1, is NAGVMQNPRHLVRRRGQEARLRCSPMKGHSHVYWYRQLPEEGLKFMVYLQKENIIDESGMPKERFSAEFPKEGPSILRIQQVVRGDSAAYFCASSPTLGRRDTEAFFGQGTRLTVV.

The V and J genes are TRBV12-5 and TRBJ1-4; possible D gene TRBD1, 6 bases. V dropped 5 bases and J dropped 4 bases, with 14 bases sitting between them. Germline CDR1 and CDR2: LGHNT and FRNRAP. The CDR3 spans 15 residues. CDR3 sequence reads: CASGPPGHRNEKLFF. For the CDR3, the DNA is TGTGCTAGTGGTCCACCGGGACACCGTAATGAAAAACTGTTTTTT.

This clone has a single count. The sample carries other DNA sequences with the same CDR3. The rearrangement links TRBV7-9 to TRBJ1-1, with a possible D match to TRBD1 (6 bases). The V and J ends lost 2 bases and 4 bases respectively, with 8 bases between them. The CDR3 extends over 13 amino acids. Looked up from germline, CDR1 is SEHNR and CDR2 is FQNEAQ (reference sequence). In DNA form, the CDR3 reads TGTGCCAGCAGCTTATCAGGGGTCACTGAAGCTTTCTTT. Translated: CASSLSGVTEAFF.

The V gene is TRBV5-4, the J gene TRBJ2-3; the match to TRBD2 covers 8 bases. The V segment lost 3 bases and the J segment 5 bases; nucleotides outside the gene matches: 11. CDR1 is SGHNT and CDR2 is YYREEE in the germline V gene (reference sequence). The CDR3 runs to 16 residues. The CDR3 spells CASSSGLDLHKDTQYF. DNA for the CDR3: TGTGCCAGCAGCTCGGGACTAGATTTGCACAAAGATACGCAGTATTTT. Full variable domain (remainder filled in from reference TRBV5-4 and TRBJ2-3): ETGVTQSPTHLIKTRGQQVTLRCSSQSGHNTVSWYQQALGQGPQFIFQYYREEENGRGNFPPRFSGLQFPNYSSELNVNALELDDSALYLCASSSGLDLHKDTQYFGPGTRLTVL.